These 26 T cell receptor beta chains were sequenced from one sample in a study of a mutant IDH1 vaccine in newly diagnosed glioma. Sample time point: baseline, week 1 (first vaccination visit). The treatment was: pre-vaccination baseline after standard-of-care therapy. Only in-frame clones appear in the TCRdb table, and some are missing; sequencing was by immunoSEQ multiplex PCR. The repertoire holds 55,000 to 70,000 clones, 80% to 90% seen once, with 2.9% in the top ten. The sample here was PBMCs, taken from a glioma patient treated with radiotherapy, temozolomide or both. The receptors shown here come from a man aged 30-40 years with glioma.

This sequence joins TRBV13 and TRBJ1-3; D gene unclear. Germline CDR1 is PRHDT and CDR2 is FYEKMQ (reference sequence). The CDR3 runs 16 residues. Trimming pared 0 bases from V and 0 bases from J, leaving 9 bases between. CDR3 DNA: TGTGCCAGCAGCTTAGGGACCCATGACTCTGGAAACACCATATATTTT. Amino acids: CASSLGTHDSGNTIYF.

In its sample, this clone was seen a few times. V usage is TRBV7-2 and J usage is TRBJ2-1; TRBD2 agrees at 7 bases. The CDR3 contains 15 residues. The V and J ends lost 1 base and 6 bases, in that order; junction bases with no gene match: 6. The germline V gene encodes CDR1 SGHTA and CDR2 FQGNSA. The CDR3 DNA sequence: TGTGCCAGCAGCTTAGGTTGGCGGGGGAGCAATGAGCAGTTCTTC. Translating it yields CASSLGWRGSNEQFF.

CDR3 DNA sequence: TGTGCCAGCAGCTTAGTTGAGCAGTACTTC. Translating gives CASSLVEQYF. J is TRBJ2-5 and V is TRBV7-9, with no clear D. V shed 1 base and J shed 11 bases, with 5 bases lying between them. The CDR3 is 10 amino acids. Looked up from germline, CDR1 is SEHNR and CDR2 is FQNEAQ (reference sequence).

CDR3 in DNA: TGTGCCAGCAGTGAAGACAGGTTTGGCTACTATGGCTACACCTTC. This gives the protein CASSEDRFGYYGYTF. V and J are TRBV6-1 and TRBJ1-2, with D perhaps TRBD1 (5 bases). V lost 1 base and J 3 bases, leaving 12 bases between the germline ends. The CDR3 is made up of 15 amino acids. Germline CDR1 reads MNHNS; CDR2 reads SASEGT.

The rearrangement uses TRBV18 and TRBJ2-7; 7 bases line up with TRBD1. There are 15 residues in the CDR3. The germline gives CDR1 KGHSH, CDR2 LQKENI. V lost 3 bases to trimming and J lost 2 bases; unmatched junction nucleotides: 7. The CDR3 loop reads CASSPPGQQTYEQYF. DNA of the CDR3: TGTGCCAGCTCACCCCCGGGACAGCAGACCTACGAGCAGTACTTC. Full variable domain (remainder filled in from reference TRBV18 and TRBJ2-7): NAGVMQNPRHLVRRRGQEARLRCSPMKGHSHVYWYRQLPEEGLKFMVYLQKENIIDESGMPKERFSAEFPKEGPSILRIQQVVRGDSAAYFCASSPPGQQTYEQYFGPGTRLTVT.

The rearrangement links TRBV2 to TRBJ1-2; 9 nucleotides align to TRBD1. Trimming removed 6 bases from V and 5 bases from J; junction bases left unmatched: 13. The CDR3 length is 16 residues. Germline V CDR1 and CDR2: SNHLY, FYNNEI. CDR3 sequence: CASRVQGALNRYGYTF. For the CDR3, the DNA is TGTGCCAGCAGGGTACAGGGGGCGCTGAATCGGTATGGCTACACCTTC. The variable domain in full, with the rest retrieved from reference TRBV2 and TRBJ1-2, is EPEVTQTPSHQVTQMGQEVILRCVPISNHLYFYWYRQILGQKVEFLVSFYNNEISEKSEIFDDQFSVERPDGSNFTLKIRSTKLEDSAMYFCASRVQGALNRYGYTFGSGTRLTVV.

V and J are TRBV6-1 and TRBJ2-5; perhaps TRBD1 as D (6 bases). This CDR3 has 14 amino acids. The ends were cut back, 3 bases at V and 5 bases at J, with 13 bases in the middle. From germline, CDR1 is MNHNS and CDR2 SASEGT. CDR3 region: CASSEWGRVETQYF. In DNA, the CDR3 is TGTGCCAGCAGTGAGTGGGGGCGCGTGGAGACCCAGTACTTC.

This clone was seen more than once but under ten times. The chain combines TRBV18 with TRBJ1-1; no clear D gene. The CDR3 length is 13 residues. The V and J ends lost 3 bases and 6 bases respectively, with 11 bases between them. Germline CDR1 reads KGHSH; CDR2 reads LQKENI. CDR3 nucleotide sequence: TGTGCCAGCTCACCGGGGTCGAGGGCTGAAGCTTTCTTT. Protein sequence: CASSPGSRAEAFF. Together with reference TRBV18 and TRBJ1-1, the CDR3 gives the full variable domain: NAGVMQNPRHLVRRRGQEARLRCSPMKGHSHVYWYRQLPEEGLKFMVYLQKENIIDESGMPKERFSAEFPKEGPSILRIQQVVRGDSAAYFCASSPGSRAEAFFGQGTRLTVV.

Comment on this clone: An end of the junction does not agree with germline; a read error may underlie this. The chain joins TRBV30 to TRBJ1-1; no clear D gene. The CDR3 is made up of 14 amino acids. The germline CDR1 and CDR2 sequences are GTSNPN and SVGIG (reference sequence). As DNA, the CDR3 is TGTGCCTGGATCAAGCCGGTTGTTCGTAGGATCCCCATCTTT. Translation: CAWIKPVVRRIPIF.

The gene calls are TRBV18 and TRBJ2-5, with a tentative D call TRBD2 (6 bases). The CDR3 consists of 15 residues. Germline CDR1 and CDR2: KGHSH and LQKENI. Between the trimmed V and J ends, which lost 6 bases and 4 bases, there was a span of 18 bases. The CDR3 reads CASSLLAGSAETQYF. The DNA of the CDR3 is TGTGCCAGCTCCCTACTTGCGGGGAGTGCAGAGACCCAGTACTTC.

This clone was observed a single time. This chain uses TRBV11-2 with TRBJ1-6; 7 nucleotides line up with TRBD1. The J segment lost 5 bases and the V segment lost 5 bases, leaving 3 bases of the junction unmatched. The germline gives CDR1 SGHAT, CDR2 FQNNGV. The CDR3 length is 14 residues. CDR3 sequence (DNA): TGTGCCAGCAGCCCCACAGGGGATAATTCACCCCTCCACTTT. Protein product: CASSPTGDNSPLHF.

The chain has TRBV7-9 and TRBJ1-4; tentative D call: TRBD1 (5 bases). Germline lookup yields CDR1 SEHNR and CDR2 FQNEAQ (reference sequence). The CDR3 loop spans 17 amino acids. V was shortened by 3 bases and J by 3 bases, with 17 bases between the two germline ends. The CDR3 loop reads CASSFLSGLGANEKLFF. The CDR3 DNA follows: TGTGCCAGCAGCTTTCTGTCAGGGTTGGGAGCTAATGAAAAACTGTTTTTT.

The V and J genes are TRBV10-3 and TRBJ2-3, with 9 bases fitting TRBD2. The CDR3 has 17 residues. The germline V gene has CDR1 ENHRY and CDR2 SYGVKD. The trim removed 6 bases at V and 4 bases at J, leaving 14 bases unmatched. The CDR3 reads CAISDGALQRGADTQYF. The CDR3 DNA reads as TGTGCCATCAGCGATGGGGCCCTACAGCGGGGGGCAGATACGCAGTATTTT.

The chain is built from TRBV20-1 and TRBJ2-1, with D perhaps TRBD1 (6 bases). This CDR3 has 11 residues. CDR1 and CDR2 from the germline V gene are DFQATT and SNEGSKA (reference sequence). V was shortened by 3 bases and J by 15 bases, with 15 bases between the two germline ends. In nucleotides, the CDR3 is TGCAGTGCTAGTCAAGGACAGATTGTGTTCTTC. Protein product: CSASQGQIVFF.

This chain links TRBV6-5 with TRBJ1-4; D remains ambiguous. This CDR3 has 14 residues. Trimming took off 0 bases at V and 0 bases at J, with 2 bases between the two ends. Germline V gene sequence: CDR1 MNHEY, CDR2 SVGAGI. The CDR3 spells CASSYSATNEKLFF. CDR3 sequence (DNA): TGTGCCAGCAGTTACTCAGCAACTAATGAAAAACTGTTTTTT.

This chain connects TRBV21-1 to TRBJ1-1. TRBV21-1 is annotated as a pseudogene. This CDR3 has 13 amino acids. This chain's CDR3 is CASSRERNTEAFF. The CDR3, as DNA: TGTGCCAGCAGCAGAGAGCGGAACACTGAAGCTTTCTTT.

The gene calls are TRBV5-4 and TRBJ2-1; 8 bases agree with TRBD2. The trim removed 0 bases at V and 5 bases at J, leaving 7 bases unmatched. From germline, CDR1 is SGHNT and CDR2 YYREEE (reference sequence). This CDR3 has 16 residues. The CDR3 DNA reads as TGTGCCAGCAGCTTGGGGTCTCGCGGGGGGAACAATGAGCAGTTCTTC. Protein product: CASSLGSRGGNNEQFF.

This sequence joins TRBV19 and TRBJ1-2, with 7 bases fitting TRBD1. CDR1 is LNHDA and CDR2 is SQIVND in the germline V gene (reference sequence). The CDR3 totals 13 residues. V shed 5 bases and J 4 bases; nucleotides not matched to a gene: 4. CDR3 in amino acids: CASSQRDSYGYTF. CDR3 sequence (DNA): TGTGCCAGTAGTCAGCGGGACAGCTATGGCTACACCTTC.

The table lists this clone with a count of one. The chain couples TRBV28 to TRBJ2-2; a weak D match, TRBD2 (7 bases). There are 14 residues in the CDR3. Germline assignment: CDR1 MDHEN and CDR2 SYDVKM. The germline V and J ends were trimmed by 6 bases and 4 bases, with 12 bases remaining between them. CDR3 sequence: CASRRGGRTGELFF. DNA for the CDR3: TGTGCCAGCAGGAGGGGGGGACGCACCGGGGAGCTGTTTTTT.

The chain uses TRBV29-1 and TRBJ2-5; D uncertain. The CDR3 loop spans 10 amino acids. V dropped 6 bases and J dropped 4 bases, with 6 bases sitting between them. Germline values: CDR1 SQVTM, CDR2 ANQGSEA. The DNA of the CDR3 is TGCAGCGTCCTGAGAGAGACCCAGTACTTC. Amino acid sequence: CSVLRETQYF.

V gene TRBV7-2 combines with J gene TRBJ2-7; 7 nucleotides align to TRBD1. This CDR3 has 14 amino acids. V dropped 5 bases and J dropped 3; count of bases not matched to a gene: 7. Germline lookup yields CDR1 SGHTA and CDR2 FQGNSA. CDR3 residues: CASSPGTANYEQYF. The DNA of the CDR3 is TGTGCCAGCAGCCCTGGGACAGCGAACTACGAGCAGTACTTC.

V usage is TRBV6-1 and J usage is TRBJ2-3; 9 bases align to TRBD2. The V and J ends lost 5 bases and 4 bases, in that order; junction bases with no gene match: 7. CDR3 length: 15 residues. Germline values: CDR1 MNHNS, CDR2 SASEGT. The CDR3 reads CASSPALAGPDTQYF. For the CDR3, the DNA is TGTGCCAGCAGTCCCGCCCTAGCGGGGCCAGATACGCAGTATTTT.

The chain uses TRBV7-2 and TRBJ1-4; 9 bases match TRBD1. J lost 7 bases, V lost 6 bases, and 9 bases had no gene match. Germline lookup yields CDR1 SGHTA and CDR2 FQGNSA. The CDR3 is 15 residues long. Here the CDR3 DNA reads TGTGCCAGCAGGCATACCGGGACAGGGCGTGAAAAACTGTTTTTT. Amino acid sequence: CASRHTGTGREKLFF.

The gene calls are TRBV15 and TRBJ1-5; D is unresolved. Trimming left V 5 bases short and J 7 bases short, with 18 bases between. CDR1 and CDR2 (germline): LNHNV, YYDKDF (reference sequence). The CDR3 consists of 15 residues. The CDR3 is CATSPGQVGTQPQHF. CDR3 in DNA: TGTGCCACCAGCCCTGGGCAGGTGGGAACACAGCCCCAGCATTTT.

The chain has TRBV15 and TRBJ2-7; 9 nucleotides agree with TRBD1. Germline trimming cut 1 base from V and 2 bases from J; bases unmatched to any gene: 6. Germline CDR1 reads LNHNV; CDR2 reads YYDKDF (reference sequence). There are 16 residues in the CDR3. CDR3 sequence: CATSRAGTGSTYEQYF. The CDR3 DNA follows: TGTGCCACCAGCAGAGCCGGGACAGGGTCGACCTACGAGCAGTACTTC.

The CDR3 DNA follows: TGTGCCAGTAGTATAGGCGGCGGCAGTGGAGTCTACGAGCAGTACTTC. It yields the protein CASSIGGGSGVYEQYF. The chain combines TRBV19 with TRBJ2-7; D is undetermined. Deletions cut 1 base from V and 3 bases from J, with 16 bases between. The length of the CDR3 is 16 residues. Germline V gene lookup returns CDR1 LNHDA and CDR2 SQIVND (reference sequence).